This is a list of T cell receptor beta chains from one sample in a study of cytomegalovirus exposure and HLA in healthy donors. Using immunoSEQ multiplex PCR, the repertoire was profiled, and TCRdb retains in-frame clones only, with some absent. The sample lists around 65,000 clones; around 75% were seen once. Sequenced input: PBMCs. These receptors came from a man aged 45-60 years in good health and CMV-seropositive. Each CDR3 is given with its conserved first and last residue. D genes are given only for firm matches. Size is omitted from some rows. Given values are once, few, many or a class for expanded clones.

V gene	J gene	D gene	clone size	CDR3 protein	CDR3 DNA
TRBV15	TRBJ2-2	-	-	CATSRRKAFNGGTNTGELFF	TGTGCCACCAGCCGAAGGAAGGCTTTCAACGGGGGAACGAACACCGGGGAGCTGTTTTTT
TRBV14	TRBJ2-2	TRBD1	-	CASSLFAGGTGELFF	TGTGCCAGCAGCCTATTTGCAGGGGGCACCGGGGAGCTGTTTTTT
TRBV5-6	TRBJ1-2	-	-	CASSLYPTVKYGYTF	TGTGCCAGCAGCTTATACCCCACAGTGAAATATGGCTACACCTTC
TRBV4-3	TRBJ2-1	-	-	CPSSQDTIVLISNEQFF	TGCCCCAGCAGCCAAGATACGATCGTACTCATCTCCAATGAGCAGTTCTTC
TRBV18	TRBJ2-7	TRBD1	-	CASSPGQGSAEQYF	TGTGCCAGCTCACCAGGACAGGGCTCTGCCGAGCAGTACTTC
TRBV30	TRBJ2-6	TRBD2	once	CAQRTGGLRSGANVLTF	TGTGCCCAGAGGACGGGGGGACTACGTTCTGGGGCCAACGTCCTGACTTTC
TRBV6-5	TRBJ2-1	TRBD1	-	CASSRTGSNEQFF	TGTGCCAGCAGTCGGACAGGGAGTAATGAGCAGTTCTTC
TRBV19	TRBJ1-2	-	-	CASSISTGNYGYTF	TGTGCCAGTAGTATATCAACAGGGAACTATGGCTACACCTTC
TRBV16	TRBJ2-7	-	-	CASSQRRGRDEQYF	TGTGCCAGCAGCCAAAGGAGGGGGCGAGACGAGCAGTACTTC
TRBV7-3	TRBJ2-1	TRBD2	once	CASSTGTSYNEQFF	TGTGCCAGCAGCACGGGGACTAGCTACAATGAGCAGTTCTTC